This T cell receptor (beta chain) comes out of a study of beta chain features in type 1 diabetes. About this clone itself: The antigen remains unidentified.

Study results and caveats: TCRB repertoires of naive, central memory and Treg cells appeared more similar among patients than among healthy donors. Shortening of TCRB CDR3s, moderate but significant, appeared in all four CD4+ subsets of Type 1 diabetes patients.

The entirety of the isolated RNA underwent reverse transcription, so expressed TCRB transcripts were sequenced. The protocol was immunoSEQ multiplex PCR, while the TCRdb copy is restricted to in-frame clones and leaves out a portion. The sample gives about 300,000 clones, approximately 12% of which show up once; roughly 0.015% is in the top ten. This CDR3 contains 16 residues. Trimming left V 6 bases short and J 7 bases short, with 24 bases between. Germline V gene data show CDR1 as LGHNT and CDR2 as FRNRAP. Purity (above 98%) was reached by all sorted populations. The TCR was taken from a woman aged 18-29 years with type 1 diabetes. The V and J genes are TRBV12-5 and TRBJ1-2; D may be TRBD1 (5 bases). Sequencing was carried out using naive CD4+ T cells from blood. CDR3 sequence reads: CASGPRFDSANGGYTF. The CDR3 DNA reads TGTGCTAGTGGGCCCAGGTTCGACAGCGCCAACGGTGGCTACACCTTC.